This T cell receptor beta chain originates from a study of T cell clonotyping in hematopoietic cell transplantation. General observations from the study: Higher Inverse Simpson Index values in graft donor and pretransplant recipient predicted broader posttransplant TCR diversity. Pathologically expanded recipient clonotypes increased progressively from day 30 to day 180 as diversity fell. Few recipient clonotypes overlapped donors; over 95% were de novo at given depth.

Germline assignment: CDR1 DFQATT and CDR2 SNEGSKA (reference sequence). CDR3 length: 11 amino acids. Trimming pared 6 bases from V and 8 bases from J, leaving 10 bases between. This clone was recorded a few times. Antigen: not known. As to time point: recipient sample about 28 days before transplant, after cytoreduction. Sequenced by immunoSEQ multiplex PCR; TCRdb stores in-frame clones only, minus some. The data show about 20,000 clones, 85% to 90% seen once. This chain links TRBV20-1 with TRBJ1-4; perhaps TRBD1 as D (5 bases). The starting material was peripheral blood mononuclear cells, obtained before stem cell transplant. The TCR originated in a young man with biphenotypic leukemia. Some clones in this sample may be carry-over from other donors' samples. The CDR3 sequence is CSAPRGEKLFF. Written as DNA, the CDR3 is TGCAGTGCCCCCCGGGGGGAAAAACTGTTTTTT.